The 10 T cell receptor beta chains given below trace back to one sample, sequenced in a study of blood T cell repertoires in COVID-19. The method was immunoSEQ multiplex PCR; TCRdb's version includes in-frame clones alone and lacks a portion of them. The profile shows fewer than 400,000 clones, 90% of them singletons. The material sequenced was PBMCs or T cells enriched from blood (not recorded which). The receptor source for this set is a woman aged 30 to 39 who had been exposed to COVID-19.

V gene TRBV6-6 combines with J gene TRBJ2-2; 9 nucleotides line up with TRBD2. The CDR3 loop spans 17 amino acids. Trimming at V came to 5 bases and at J to 4 bases, leaving 11 bases not matched to a gene. Per the germline V gene, CDR1 is MNHNY and CDR2 is SVGAGI (reference sequence). The CDR3 loop reads CASSPMAGGPPTGELFF. CDR3 nucleotides: TGTGCCAGCAGTCCCATGGCGGGGGGGCCTCCCACCGGGGAGCTGTTTTTT.

The chain is built from TRBV6-5 and TRBJ2-1; TRBD1 might be the D (5 bases). Germline CDR1 MNHEY, CDR2 SVGAGI. This CDR3 spans 11 amino acids. The germline V and J ends were trimmed by 0 bases and 12 bases, with 6 bases remaining between them. The CDR3 DNA reads as TGTGCCAGCAGTTACTCGACAGCGCAGTTCTTC. As protein: CASSYSTAQFF.

The V gene is TRBV29-1, the J gene TRBJ2-5; 8 bases align to TRBD1. The V and J ends lost 7 bases and 1 base, in that order; junction bases with no gene match: 2. Germline V gives CDR1 SQVTM, CDR2 ANQGSEA. This CDR3 has 12 amino acids. Here the CDR3 DNA reads TGCAGCGCCGGACAGGGCCAAGAGACCCAGTACTTC. It translates to CSAGQGQETQYF.

This chain links TRBV7-9 with TRBJ2-2; weak D call: TRBD2 (5 bases). Trimming removed 5 bases from V and 7 bases from J, with 20 bases in between. The germline V gene has CDR1 SEHNR and CDR2 FQNEAQ (reference sequence). This CDR3 is 16 amino acids long. CDR3 DNA sequence: TGTGCCAGCAGCCAACTACTAGTCGGGTATTACGGGGAGCTGTTTTTT. Its protein is CASSQLLVGYYGELFF.

V and J are TRBV10-2 and TRBJ2-5; a possible D gene is TRBD1 (6 bases). Trimming removed 4 bases from V and 3 bases from J, with 9 bases in between. This CDR3 spans 13 amino acids. CDR1 is WSHSY, CDR2 SAAADI, per germline. The CDR3, as DNA: TGCGCCAGCAGTGCACACAGGGAAGAGACCCAGTACTTC. It is translated as CASSAHREETQYF.

The chain links TRBV5-1 to TRBJ1-5; the match to TRBD1 covers 7 bases. This CDR3 comprises 14 residues. CDR1 and CDR2 from the germline V gene are SGHRS and YFSETQ. The J segment lost 0 bases and the V segment lost 4 bases, leaving 1 base of the junction unmatched. CDR3 protein: CASSRDSSNQPQHF. CDR3 DNA sequence: TGCGCCAGCAGCCGGGACAGTAGCAATCAGCCCCAGCATTTT.

J is TRBJ2-7 and V is TRBV15; 7 bases are shared with TRBD2. Germline V CDR1 and CDR2: LNHNV, YYDKDF (reference sequence). Germline trimming cut 1 base from V and 5 bases from J; bases unmatched to any gene: 14. The CDR3 runs to 17 residues. The CDR3 sequence is CATSRAPPVAGDHEQYF. As DNA, the CDR3 is TGTGCCACCAGCAGAGCTCCCCCGGTGGCGGGGGACCACGAGCAGTACTTC.

The chain has TRBV19 and TRBJ1-5, with D maybe TRBD1 (6 bases). V lost 5 bases and J lost 2, with 13 bases in between. CDR3 length equals 15 residues. The germline V gene encodes CDR1 LNHDA and CDR2 SQIVND (reference sequence). CDR3 nucleotide sequence: TGTGCCAGTAGTCAAGGGGGTTTCGGCAATCAGCCCCAGCATTTT. As protein: CASSQGGFGNQPQHF.

This clone was detected only once. The V gene is TRBV7-2, the J gene TRBJ1-1; D might be TRBD1 (5 bases). The CDR3 length is 15 residues. The V gene's germline CDR1 is SGHTA and CDR2 FQGNSA. V dropped 5 bases and J dropped 6 bases, with 19 bases sitting between them. CDR3 in amino acids: CASSTGAGIFAEAFF. DNA for the CDR3: TGTGCCAGCAGCACAGGTGCGGGGATTTTCGCTGAAGCTTTCTTT.

The rearrangement uses TRBV19 and TRBJ1-5; a possible D gene is TRBD1 (6 bases). The germline gives CDR1 LNHDA, CDR2 SQIVND (reference sequence). CDR3 size: 13 residues. The ends were cut back, 10 bases at V and 9 bases at J, with 19 bases in the middle. CDR3 region: CATMKQGRGPQHF. Here the CDR3 DNA reads TGTGCCACCATGAAACAGGGACGGGGGCCCCAGCATTTT.